One TCR beta chain is described in this entry. The source of the sample is a study of blood T cell repertoires in COVID-19. The wider study: PBMCs, B-cell-depleted T cells, or T cells were the source of the cDNA or gDNA that made up the material.

The CDR3 spans 14 residues. Germline assignment: CDR1 LGHNA and CDR2 YSLEER. J was trimmed by 11 bases and V by 4 bases; bases with no gene match: 13. Under the authors' procedure: The assay estimated nucleated cells by amplifying reference gene primers. Profiled with immunoSEQ multiplex PCR; TCRdb holds only in-frame clones, not every one. V and J calls and clone size follow that table, whereas D and trimming were derived from the DNA. The sample has 180,000 or so clones, roughly 88% seen once. The receptor was derived from a man aged 55 to 69 who had recovered from COVID-19. The sequenced sample was peripheral blood. V gene TRBV4-3 combines with J gene TRBJ1-1, with 7 bases matching TRBD1. DNA for the CDR3: TGCGCCAGCAGCCCCCGAGAGCTACAGGGGAATGCTTTCTTT. It translates to CASSPRELQGNAFF.